This T cell receptor beta chain was captured in a study of cytomegalovirus exposure and HLA in healthy donors. 13 Jbeta primers and 60 Vbeta primers were used for the PCR. The assay was immunoSEQ multiplex PCR, and TCRdb's table has in-frame clones only and misses some. Seen here are around 130,000 clones, approximately 80% observed once, and the top ten hold 1.5%. Comment on this clone: Its antigen is unknown.

General study findings and limits: Associated with cytomegalovirus, according to the listing, were around 160 TCR beta chains.

Looked up from germline, CDR1 is SGHRS and CDR2 is YFSETQ. This CDR3 is built from 17 residues. J was trimmed by 0 bases and V by 4 bases; bases with no gene match: 11. The sequenced material came from PBMCs. The receptor comes from a woman between 18 and 29 years old in good health and CMV-seronegative. The chain carries TRBV5-1 and TRBJ1-2; 8 nucleotides align to TRBD1. The CDR3 sequence is CASSLGQGSFSNYGYTF. In DNA, the CDR3 is TGCGCCAGCAGCCTAGGACAGGGATCCTTTTCTAACTATGGCTACACCTTC.